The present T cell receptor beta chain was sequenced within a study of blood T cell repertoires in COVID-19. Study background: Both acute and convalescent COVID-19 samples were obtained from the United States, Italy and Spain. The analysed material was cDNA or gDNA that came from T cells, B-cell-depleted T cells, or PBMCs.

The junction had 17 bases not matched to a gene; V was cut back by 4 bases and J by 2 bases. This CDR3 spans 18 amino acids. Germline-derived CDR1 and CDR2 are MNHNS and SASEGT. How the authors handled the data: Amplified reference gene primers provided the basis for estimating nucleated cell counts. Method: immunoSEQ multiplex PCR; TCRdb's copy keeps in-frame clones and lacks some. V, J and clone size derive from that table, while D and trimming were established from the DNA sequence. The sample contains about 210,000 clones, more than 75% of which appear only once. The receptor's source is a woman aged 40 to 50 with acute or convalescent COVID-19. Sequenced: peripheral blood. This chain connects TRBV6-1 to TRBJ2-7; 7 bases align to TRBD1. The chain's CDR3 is CASSVAVSYGQGAYEQYF. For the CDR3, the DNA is TGTGCCAGCAGTGTTGCAGTGTCCTATGGCCAGGGGGCCTACGAGCAGTACTTC.